Below are 26 T cell receptor beta chains sequenced from a single sample in a study of siplizumab effects on memory and regulatory T cells. Repertoires were generated with immunoSEQ multiplex PCR, while TCRdb's copy carries only in-frame clones and drops some. The sample shows some 120,000 clones, around 94% of them seen only once. The sequencing input was non-Treg CD4+ T cells sorted from blood. The receptors derive from a human donor in good health.

The chain combines TRBV7-9 with TRBJ1-3, with D perhaps matching TRBD1 (5 bases). The germline V and J ends were trimmed by 3 bases and 2 bases, with 8 bases remaining between them. Germline CDR1 reads SEHNR; CDR2 reads FQNEAQ (reference sequence). The CDR3 loop spans 14 amino acids. The CDR3: CASSFTGTGNTIYF. Here the CDR3 DNA reads TGTGCCAGCAGCTTTACAGGAACTGGAAACACCATATATTTT.

The gene calls are TRBV7-2 and TRBJ2-1; 9 bases match TRBD2. CDR3 length: 17 amino acids. The V segment lost 1 base and the J segment 5 bases; nucleotides outside the gene matches: 9. The V gene's germline CDR1 is SGHTA and CDR2 FQGNSA. Written as DNA, the CDR3 is TGTGCCAGCAGCTTAGTCCCGGCGGGACTAGCAAACAATGAGCAGTTCTTC. It translates to CASSLVPAGLANNEQFF.

With regard to this clone: Other nucleotide sequences from this sample produce the same CDR3. The chain carries TRBV6-5 and TRBJ2-7; D is unresolved. Germline CDR1 is MNHEY and CDR2 is SVGAGI. CDR3 length: 14 residues. The germline V and J ends were trimmed by 0 bases and 1 base, with 7 bases remaining between them. The CDR3 spells CASSYSGGSYEQYF. CDR3 sequence (DNA): TGTGCCAGCAGTTACTCGGGCGGATCCTACGAGCAGTACTTC.

The J gene is TRBJ1-3, the V gene TRBV6-1; 9 bases fit TRBD1. The junction had 6 bases not matched to a gene; V was cut back by 5 bases and J by 4 bases. Germline V gene lookup returns CDR1 MNHNS and CDR2 SASEGT. The length of the CDR3 is 15 residues. The DNA for the CDR3 is TGTGCCAGCAGTATAACAGGGGGCCCGGGAAACACCATATATTTT. It yields the protein CASSITGGPGNTIYF.

The V call is TRBV6-5, the J call TRBJ2-1; D not certain. The CDR3 sequence is 13 residues long. From germline, CDR1 is MNHEY and CDR2 SVGAGI. Trimming pared 10 bases from V and 0 bases from J, leaving 10 bases between. DNA of the CDR3: TGTGCCACCAAGCCCTTCTCCTACAATGAGCAGTTCTTC. Amino acid sequence: CATKPFSYNEQFF.

The chain has TRBV6-5 and TRBJ1-4; D may be TRBD1 (5 bases). The ends were cut back, 10 bases at V and 7 bases at J, with 16 bases in the middle. Germline values: CDR1 MNHEY, CDR2 SVGAGI. This CDR3 is 13 amino acids long. DNA for the CDR3: TGTGCCACCCTAGTCGGGGGGACTGAAAAACTGTTTTTT. It translates to CATLVGGTEKLFF.

This clone was found once. V is TRBV7-8 and J is TRBJ1-1, with D possibly matching TRBD1 (6 bases). Germline V gene data show CDR1 as SGHVS and CDR2 as FQNEAQ. The V end was cut by 5 bases, the J end by 7 bases, with 11 bases between. This CDR3 has 12 amino acids. The CDR3 region is CASSPGAVEAFF. CDR3 DNA: TGTGCCAGCAGCCCGGGGGCGGTTGAAGCTTTCTTT.

This chain uses TRBV10-3 with TRBJ1-2; maybe TRBD1 (6 bases). The CDR3 consists of 15 residues. Looked up from germline, CDR1 is ENHRY and CDR2 is SYGVKD. With 6 bases removed from V and 5 bases from J, the gap between germline ends came to 19 bases. The CDR3 protein is CAISGGLSVAYGYTF. The CDR3 DNA reads as TGTGCCATCAGCGGGGGCCTTTCGGTTGCTTATGGCTACACCTTC.

The chain links TRBV5-1 to TRBJ2-1; 11 nucleotides match TRBD1. With V trimmed by 2 bases and J by 6 bases, 4 bases remained unmatched. The CDR3 extends over 15 amino acids. CDR1 and CDR2 from the germline V gene are SGHRS and YFSETQ. The CDR3 DNA reads as TGCGCCAGCAGCTTAGGACAGGGGGCATTCAATGAGCAGTTCTTC. Encoded protein: CASSLGQGAFNEQFF.

V gene TRBV19 combines with J gene TRBJ2-7, with 7 bases aligning to TRBD2. Germline-derived CDR1 and CDR2 are LNHDA and SQIVND (reference sequence). The trim removed 5 bases at V and 4 bases at J, leaving 8 bases unmatched. CDR3 length: 14 residues. The CDR3 loop reads CASSDGGLLYEQYF. The CDR3 DNA follows: TGTGCCAGTAGTGATGGGGGACTATTATACGAGCAGTACTTC. The full variable domain, its missing parts supplied by reference TRBV19 and TRBJ2-7, is DGGITQSPKYLFRKEGQNVTLSCEQNLNHDAMYWYRQDPGQGLRLIYYSQIVNDFQKGDIAEGYSVSREKKESFPLTVTSAQKNPTAFYLCASSDGGLLYEQYFGPGTRLTVT.

The V and J genes are TRBV10-3 and TRBJ2-5; D not certain. V dropped 10 bases and J dropped 7 bases, with 19 bases sitting between them. Germline V CDR1 and CDR2: ENHRY, SYGVKD. CDR3 length: 13 amino acids. CDR3 amino acids: CATTGSVEGTQYF. The CDR3 DNA sequence: TGTGCCACGACCGGAAGCGTAGAAGGGACCCAGTACTTC.

V and J are TRBV2 and TRBJ1-5; D may be TRBD1 (5 bases). Germline assignment: CDR1 SNHLY and CDR2 FYNNEI. The CDR3 runs 15 residues. V lost 6 bases and J 2 bases, leaving 14 bases between the germline ends. The CDR3, as DNA: TGTGCCAGCAGCCCCTGGGGGGGTGGCAATCAGCCCCAGCATTTT. Translating gives CASSPWGGGNQPQHF.

The CDR3 sequence is CASRWTSDTYEQYF. The DNA for the CDR3 is TGTGCCAGCAGGTGGACTAGCGATACCTACGAGCAGTACTTC. V is TRBV6-5 and J is TRBJ2-7; TRBD2 aligns across 9 bases. The CDR3 sequence is 14 residues long. V dropped 6 bases and J dropped 2; count of bases not matched to a gene: 5. Germline values: CDR1 MNHEY, CDR2 SVGAGI.

In its sample, this clone was seen once. The chain employs TRBV15 and TRBJ2-1; TRBD2 aligns across 11 bases. J was trimmed by 7 bases and V by 4 bases; bases with no gene match: 12. This CDR3 region has 17 residues. Germline CDR1 is LNHNV and CDR2 is YYDKDF (reference sequence). Here the CDR3 DNA reads TGTGCCACCAGCAACCCGGGACTAGCGGTGCACAGAAATGAGCAGTTCTTC. Its translation is CATSNPGLAVHRNEQFF.

CDR3 in amino acids: CASSVAGQGYTEAFF. CDR3 nucleotide sequence: TGTGCCAGCAGCGTAGCTGGACAGGGCTACACTGAAGCTTTCTTT. The V call is TRBV9, the J call TRBJ1-1, with 8 bases matching TRBD1. This CDR3 has 15 residues. The germline CDR1 and CDR2 sequences are SGDLS and YYNGEE. The trim removed 0 bases at V and 3 bases at J, leaving 4 bases unmatched.

As to this clone: Sequence at one end of the junction differs from germline and may be a read error. V and J are TRBV10-3 and TRBJ2-1; D may be TRBD2 (5 bases). CDR3 length: 12 residues. The germline gives CDR1 ENHRY, CDR2 SYGVKD. This CDR3 reads CAISESRDERFF. The CDR3 nucleotides are TGTGCCATCAGTGAGTCGAGGGATGAGCGGTTCTTC.

This chain connects TRBV7-3 to TRBJ2-5; the D is unclear. The length of the CDR3 is 13 residues. V gave up 5 bases and J gave up 4 bases, with 11 bases separating them. Germline lookup yields CDR1 SGHTA and CDR2 FQGTGA. The CDR3, as DNA: TGTGCCAGCAGCCGGACGGGCGGAGAGACCCAGTACTTC. Translating it yields CASSRTGGETQYF.

The gene calls are TRBV11-3 and TRBJ2-1; perhaps TRBD2 as D (5 bases). The CDR3 totals 15 residues. Germline CDR1 is SGHNT and CDR2 is YENEEA. The V end lost 5 bases, the J end lost 0 bases, and 11 bases lay between the germline ends. CDR3 nucleotide sequence: TGTGCCAGCAGCGCCTCGGGGAGCTCCTACAATGAGCAGTTCTTC. This encodes CASSASGSSYNEQFF.

As for this clone: The same CDR3 arises from other DNA sequences in this sample as well. The chain is built from TRBV5-1 and TRBJ2-2; TRBD1 matches 7 bases. Germline V gene sequence: CDR1 SGHRS, CDR2 YFSETQ. The CDR3 length is 15 residues. Trimming cost V 0 bases and J 2 bases; bases outside gene matches: 1. The CDR3, as DNA: TGCGCCAGCAGCTTGGGGACAGGAAACACCGGGGAGCTGTTTTTT. It is translated as CASSLGTGNTGELFF.

This rearrangement joins TRBV5-1 to TRBJ2-5; the D gene is possibly TRBD2 (5 bases). Germline values: CDR1 SGHRS, CDR2 YFSETQ. The germline V and J ends were trimmed by 0 bases and 4 bases, with 13 bases remaining between them. The CDR3 has 15 residues. The CDR3: CASSLVSSLGETQYF. In nucleotides, the CDR3 is TGCGCCAGCAGCTTGGTTTCTAGCTTAGGAGAGACCCAGTACTTC.

The table lists this clone with a count of one. V usage is TRBV2 and J usage is TRBJ2-6; perhaps TRBD1 as D (6 bases). The germline gives CDR1 SNHLY, CDR2 FYNNEI. V was trimmed by 6 bases and J by 0 bases, leaving 9 bases between them. This CDR3 is 15 amino acids long. CDR3 in DNA: TGTGCCAGCAGGGACAGCCTCTCTGGGGCCAACGTCCTGACTTTC. Protein sequence: CASRDSLSGANVLTF.

The chain combines TRBV5-6 with TRBJ1-5; D gene ambiguous. Trimming removed 2 bases from V and 4 bases from J, with 7 bases in between. The germline V gene encodes CDR1 SGHDT and CDR2 YYEEEE. The CDR3 consists of 13 residues. DNA of the CDR3: TGTGCCAGCAGCTTAGGTAGGAATCAGCCCCAGCATTTT. Translating gives CASSLGRNQPQHF.

V is TRBV6-5 and J is TRBJ1-2, with D tentatively TRBD1 (6 bases). The V end was cut by 6 bases, the J end by 3 bases, with 8 bases between. CDR3 length: 12 residues. The germline V gene has CDR1 MNHEY and CDR2 SVGAGI. The CDR3 sequence is CASSPGDYGYTF. In nucleotides, the CDR3 is TGTGCCAGCAGCCCAGGGGACTATGGCTACACCTTC.

Comment on this clone: Other DNA sequences in this sample translate to the same CDR3. The chain combines TRBV18 with TRBJ2-3; D gene ambiguous. The V gene lost 6 bases and the J gene lost 4 bases, with 11 bases spanning the gap. This CDR3 spans 13 amino acids. Germline lookup yields CDR1 KGHSH and CDR2 LQKENI. The CDR3 spells CASSPPGADTQYF. CDR3 in DNA: TGTGCCAGCTCCCCTCCCGGAGCAGATACGCAGTATTTT. Full variable domain (outside the CDR3, taken from reference TRBV18 and TRBJ2-3): NAGVMQNPRHLVRRRGQEARLRCSPMKGHSHVYWYRQLPEEGLKFMVYLQKENIIDESGMPKERFSAEFPKEGPSILRIQQVVRGDSAAYFCASSPPGADTQYFGPGTRLTVL.

Note on this clone: The sample has other DNA sequences that encode this CDR3 too. The CDR3 protein is CASSLSDTAEATF. The CDR3 bases are TGTGCCAGCAGCTTAAGTGACACCGCGGAAGCCACCTTC. This chain connects TRBV7-9 to TRBJ1-2; D unclear. The CDR3 loop spans 13 amino acids. Germline V CDR1 and CDR2: SEHNR, FQNEAQ (reference sequence). Trimming left V 2 bases short and J 13 bases short, with 17 bases between.

The chain couples TRBV19 to TRBJ1-2; tentatively, D is TRBD1 (5 bases). The V end was cut by 3 bases, the J end by 3 bases, with 11 bases between. The CDR3 sequence is 14 residues long. Looked up from germline, CDR1 is LNHDA and CDR2 is SQIVND (reference sequence). Here the CDR3 reads CASSISDRDYGYTF. The CDR3, as DNA: TGTGCCAGTAGTATCAGCGACAGAGACTATGGCTACACCTTC.